A single sample gave rise to the 17 T cell receptor beta chains below, sequenced in a study of memory CD4+ T cells and cytomegalovirus serostatus. The sort gate was single viable CD3+CD4+CD8-CD45RO+ cells for memory CD4+ T cells. Repertoires were generated with immunoSEQ multiplex PCR, while TCRdb's copy carries only in-frame clones and drops some. The top ten clones hold over 2% of a sample with tens of thousands of clones, about 68% of them seen once. The specimen sequenced was memory CD4+ T cells from blood. The receptors were gathered from an adult in good health and CMV-seropositive.

The table lists this clone with a few counts. An end of the junction differs from the germline gene, which may be a read error. This sequence joins TRBV28 and TRBJ2-1; TRBD2 is a possible D gene (6 bases). The germline V gene encodes CDR1 MDHEN and CDR2 SYDVKM. The CDR3 covers 14 residues. In DNA, the CDR3 is TGCGGGTCCGGAGGGCTGAGCTCCTACAATGAGCAGTTCTTC. This gives the protein CGSGGLSSYNEQFF.

This chain uses TRBV21-1 with TRBJ2-3. TRBV21-1 is described as a pseudogene. The CDR3 has 15 amino acids. In nucleotides, the CDR3 is TGTGCCAGCAGCATGGGGGTCCCTAGCACAGATACGCAGTATTTT. It codes for CASSMGVPSTDTQYF.

Concerning this clone itself: Within the sample, other DNA sequences also encode this same CDR3. V gene TRBV6-1 combines with J gene TRBJ1-1; the D is unclear. Germline assignment: CDR1 MNHNS and CDR2 SASEGT. The CDR3 is made up of 13 amino acids. V was trimmed by 6 bases and J by 4 bases, leaving 12 bases between them. CDR3 region: CASRDRAPTEAFF. For the CDR3, the DNA is TGTGCCAGCAGAGACCGGGCTCCCACTGAAGCTTTCTTT.

Turning to this clone: The same CDR3 also results from other DNA sequences found in this sample. The chain couples TRBV6-6 to TRBJ1-5; D is undetermined. The CDR3 extends over 14 amino acids. Germline lookup yields CDR1 MNHNY and CDR2 SVGAGI (reference sequence). Trimming cost V 2 bases and J 3 bases, with 8 bases left between them. For the CDR3, the DNA is TGTGCCAGCAGTTACGAACAGTTCAATCAGCCCCAGCATTTT. It specifies CASSYEQFNQPQHF.

The gene calls are TRBV5-4 and TRBJ1-2, with D possibly TRBD1 on 5 matching bases. Germline V gives CDR1 SGHNT, CDR2 YYREEE (reference sequence). The V end lost 4 bases, the J end lost 0 bases, and 10 bases lay between the germline ends. This CDR3 comprises 14 residues. The CDR3 sequence is CASSRDGPNYGYTF. Here the CDR3 DNA reads TGTGCCAGCAGCCGGGACGGACCTAACTATGGCTACACCTTC.

The V and J genes are TRBV5-1 and TRBJ1-1, with D possibly being TRBD1 (5 bases). Germline values: CDR1 SGHRS, CDR2 YFSETQ. V was trimmed by 2 bases and J by 1 base, leaving 12 bases between them. This CDR3 contains 15 residues. The CDR3 reads CASSFPGMENTEAFF. DNA of the CDR3: TGCGCCAGCAGCTTTCCAGGGATGGAGAACACTGAAGCTTTCTTT.

This clone has a single count. V usage is TRBV5-4 and J usage is TRBJ2-3, with D possibly called TRBD1 or TRBD2 (5 bases each). Trimming removed 0 bases at V and 4 bases at J, with 15 bases between. The CDR3 length is 16 residues. The germline CDR1 and CDR2 sequences are SGHNT and YYREEE (reference sequence). CDR3 bases: TGTGCCAGCAGCTTGGCCGGGGACGGGGTGGCAGATACGCAGTATTTT. This codes for CASSLAGDGVADTQYF.

This clone has a single count. The CDR3 protein is CASSGGLAGKARKNNEQFF. The DNA for the CDR3 is TGTGCCAGCAGTGGAGGACTAGCGGGCAAGGCCCGAAAAAACAATGAGCAGTTCTTC. The chain has TRBV28 and TRBJ2-1, with TRBD2 matching over 11 bases. V trimming: 5 bases; J trimming: 5 bases; junction bases outside the gene matches: 17. CDR3 size: 19 residues. From germline, CDR1 is MDHEN and CDR2 SYDVKM.

This clone was counted between two and nine times. The J gene is TRBJ2-3, the V gene TRBV5-4; 11 bases are a match to TRBD1. CDR3 length: 14 amino acids. Losses at the gene ends were 6 bases for V and 3 bases for J; bases not matched to a gene: 3. Germline V gene data show CDR1 as SGHNT and CDR2 as YYREEE (reference sequence). As DNA, the CDR3 is TGTGCCAGCAACCGGGACAGGGGGACAGATACGCAGTATTTT. Its protein product is CASNRDRGTDTQYF.

V usage is TRBV30 and J usage is TRBJ1-6; D possibly corresponds to TRBD1 (6 bases). CDR1 is GTSNPN, CDR2 SVGIG, per germline (reference sequence). V was clipped by 7 bases and J by 13 bases, with 14 bases between them. The CDR3 extends over 11 amino acids. CDR3: CAFTGTGPLHF. CDR3 bases: TGTGCCTTTACAGGGACTGGGCCCCTCCACTTT.

With respect to this clone: An end of the junction differs from the germline gene, which may be a read error. The chain recombines TRBV19 with TRBJ2-7; no clear D. Germline V gene lookup returns CDR1 LNHDA and CDR2 SQIVND (reference sequence). The CDR3 loop spans 16 amino acids. The CDR3 reads CASSLEYSRPADGQYF. CDR3 bases: TGTGCCAGTAGTTTAGAGTACTCTCGTCCCGCGGACGGGCAGTACTTC.

This chain uses TRBV5-1 with TRBJ2-5; the match to TRBD2 covers 13 bases. The trim removed 3 bases at V and 3 bases at J, leaving 5 bases unmatched. Germline values: CDR1 SGHRS, CDR2 YFSETQ. This CDR3 has 16 amino acids. The CDR3 reads CASSSGLAGRKETQYF. DNA for the CDR3: TGCGCCAGCAGCTCGGGACTAGCGGGGCGAAAAGAGACCCAGTACTTC.

This clone has a handful of counts. One junction end disagrees with the germline gene, perhaps due to a read error. The CDR3 sequence: CATSVTGALYTF. In nucleotides, the CDR3 is TGCGCCACCAGCGTGACAGGGGCCCTCTACACCTTC. The V and J genes are TRBV5-1 and TRBJ1-2; 8 nucleotides agree with TRBD1. Germline CDR1 is SGHRS and CDR2 is YFSETQ. This CDR3 has 12 amino acids.

The chain uses TRBV11-2 and TRBJ2-7, with a weak D call TRBD2 (6 bases). Germline V lookup: CDR1 SGHAT, CDR2 FQNNGV. The CDR3 runs to 14 residues. V lost 7 bases to trimming and J lost 2 bases, with 15 bases between them. CDR3 DNA sequence: TGTGCCAGCACTACCCGGACTAACCCCTACGAGCAGTACGTC. Amino acids: CASTTRTNPYEQYV.

The CDR3 loop is CAWGGTYSSGEQFF. In DNA, the CDR3 is TGTGCCTGGGGGGGGACCTACTCAAGCGGTGAGCAGTTCTTC. The chain uses TRBV30 and TRBJ2-1; tentative D call: TRBD2 (6 bases). V was pared by 5 bases and J by 9 bases, with 20 bases between. Germline V gene sequence: CDR1 GTSNPN, CDR2 SVGIG (reference sequence). The CDR3 totals 14 residues.

This rearrangement joins TRBV11-3 to TRBJ2-3, with 8 bases identical to TRBD2. J lost 5 bases, V lost 1 base, and 14 bases had no gene match. Germline loops: CDR1 SGHNT, CDR2 YENEEA. This CDR3 is 18 amino acids long. The CDR3 region has the DNA TGTGCCAGCAGCTTAGGGTGGCGGGGGGCATCATTTGGAGATACGCAGTATTTT. As protein: CASSLGWRGASFGDTQYF. Based on the CDR3 plus reference TRBV11-3 and TRBJ2-3, the full variable domain is EAGVVQSPRYKIIEKKQPVAFWCNPISGHNTLYWYLQNLGQGPELLIRYENEEAVDDSQLPKDRFSAERLKGVDSTLKIQPAELGDSAVYLCASSLGWRGASFGDTQYFGPGTRLTVL.

The V gene is TRBV28, the J gene TRBJ1-5, with D maybe TRBD1 (5 bases). The CDR3 extends over 14 amino acids. V lost 7 bases and J 2 bases, leaving 12 bases between the germline ends. From germline, CDR1 is MDHEN and CDR2 SYDVKM. The CDR3 sequence is CASTGWGGNQPQHF. The CDR3 coding sequence is TGTGCCAGCACCGGTTGGGGGGGCAATCAGCCCCAGCATTTT.